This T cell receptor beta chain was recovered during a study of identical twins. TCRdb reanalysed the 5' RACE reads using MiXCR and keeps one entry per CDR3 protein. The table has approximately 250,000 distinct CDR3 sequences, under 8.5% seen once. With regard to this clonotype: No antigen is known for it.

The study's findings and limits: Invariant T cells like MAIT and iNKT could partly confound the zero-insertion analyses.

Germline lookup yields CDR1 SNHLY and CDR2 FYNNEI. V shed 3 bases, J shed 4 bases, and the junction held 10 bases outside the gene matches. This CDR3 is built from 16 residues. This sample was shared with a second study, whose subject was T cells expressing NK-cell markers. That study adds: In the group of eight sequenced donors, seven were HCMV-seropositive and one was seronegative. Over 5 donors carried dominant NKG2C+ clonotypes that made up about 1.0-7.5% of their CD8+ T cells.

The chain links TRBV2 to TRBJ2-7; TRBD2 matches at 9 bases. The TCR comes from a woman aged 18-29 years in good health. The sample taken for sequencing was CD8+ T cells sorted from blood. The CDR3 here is CASSDPVAGEGYEQYF. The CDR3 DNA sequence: TGTGCCAGCAGTGATCCCGTAGCGGGAGAGGGGTACGAGCAGTACTTC. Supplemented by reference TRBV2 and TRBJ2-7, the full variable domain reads EPEVTQTPSHQVTQMGQEVILRCVPISNHLYFYWYRQILGQKVEFLVSFYNNEISEKSEIFDDQFSVERPDGSNFTLKIRSTKLEDSAMYFCASSDPVAGEGYEQYFGPGTRLTVT.